This T cell receptor beta chain was identified during a study of T cells in Graves' hyperthyroidism and ophthalmopathy. Across the whole study: The authors collected peripheral blood at initial diagnosis, before any treatment.

This clonotype was picked up a small number of times. The target antigen is unknown. Researchers took RNA transcripts and amplified the TCR beta CDR3 regions from them. When the TCR CDR3 underwent first-round RT-PCR, the HTBI primer set was used. TCRdb reanalysed the multiplex PCR reads using MiXCR and keeps one entry per CDR3 protein. Of about 290,000 distinct CDR3 sequences in the sample, roughly 13% were seen once. General study points: Blood also held most thyroid clonotypes expanded beyond 0.001. Progression to ophthalmopathy was predicted a median of 6.5 months early.

V shed 6 bases and J 1 base; nucleotides not matched to a gene: 6. The CDR3 consists of 16 residues. Patients with uncontrolled infections, other autoimmune diseases, pregnancy or lactation were excluded. The sample consisted of blood. This sequence originates from a middle-aged woman with Graves' hyperthyroidism. V gene TRBV12-3 or TRBV12-4 combines with J gene TRBJ2-2, with 9 nucleotides matching TRBD2. The CDR3, as DNA: TGTGCCAGCAGGCCTTATAGCGGGAGGAACACCGGGGAGCTGTTTTTT. The encoded protein is CASRPYSGRNTGELFF.